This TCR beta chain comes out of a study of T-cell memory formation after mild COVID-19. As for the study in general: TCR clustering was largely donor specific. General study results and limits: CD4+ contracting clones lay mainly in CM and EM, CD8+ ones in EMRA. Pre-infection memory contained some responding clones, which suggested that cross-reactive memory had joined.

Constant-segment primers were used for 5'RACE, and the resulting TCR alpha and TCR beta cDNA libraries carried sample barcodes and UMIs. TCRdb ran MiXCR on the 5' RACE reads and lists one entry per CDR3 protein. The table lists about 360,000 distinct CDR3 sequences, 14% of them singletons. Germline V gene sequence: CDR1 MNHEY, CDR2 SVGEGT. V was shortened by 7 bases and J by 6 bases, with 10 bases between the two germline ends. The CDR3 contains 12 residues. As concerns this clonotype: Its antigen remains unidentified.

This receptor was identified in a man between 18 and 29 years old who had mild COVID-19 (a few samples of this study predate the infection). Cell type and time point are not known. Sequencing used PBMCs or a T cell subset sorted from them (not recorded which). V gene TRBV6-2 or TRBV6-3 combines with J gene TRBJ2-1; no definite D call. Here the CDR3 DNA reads TGTGCCAGCACTCACAGTCCCAATGAGCAGTTCTTC. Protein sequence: CASTHSPNEQFF.